Reported below is one TCR beta chain. This sample was included in a study of blood T cell repertoires in COVID-19. Study background: The United States, Italy and Spain provided the acute and convalescent COVID-19 samples.

With V trimmed by 4 bases and J by 11 bases, 12 bases remained unmatched. Germline V lookup: CDR1 MNHNY, CDR2 SVGAGI (reference sequence). This CDR3 region has 14 residues. Authors' analysis steps: From reference gene primer amplification, estimates of nucleated cell counts were derived. The data were produced by immunoSEQ multiplex PCR, yet TCRdb's version contains in-frame clones alone and is incomplete. V and J calls and clone size are copied from that table; D and trimming were computed from the DNA. The sample lists a few hundred thousand clones, around 88% occurring once. Source material: peripheral blood. The V and J genes are TRBV6-6 and TRBJ1-1; 8 positions match TRBD1. The TCR comes from a woman aged 25-40 years who had recovered from COVID-19. In DNA, the CDR3 is TGTGCCAGCAGTTTGGGACAGGTTGTACCAACGGCTTTCTTT. Its protein product is CASSLGQVVPTAFF.